This TCR beta chain is drawn from a study of blood T cell repertoires in COVID-19. Trimming cost V 2 bases and J 4 bases; bases outside gene matches: 9. CDR3 size: 16 residues. Per germline, CDR1 KGHDR and CDR2 SFDVKD. The protocol was immunoSEQ multiplex PCR, while the TCRdb copy is restricted to in-frame clones and leaves out a portion. The sample includes about 58,000 clones, approximately 90% of them seen just once. This chain connects TRBV24-1 to TRBJ1-2, with 7 bases matching TRBD1. This sequence was found in a woman aged 55-69 years with active COVID-19. Sequenced material: peripheral blood. The CDR3 DNA follows: TGTGCCACCAGTGATTCCGACAGGGCTAGAATCTATGGCTACACCTTC. Translation gives CATSDSDRARIYGYTF.